This TCR beta chain was captured in a study of cytomegalovirus exposure and HLA in healthy donors. Of note for this clone: Its antigen is not known.

Donors showed nominal health when sampled, although they likely had unrecorded immune exposures. Deletions cut 2 bases from V and 0 bases from J, with 12 bases between. This CDR3 has 15 residues. The V gene's germline CDR1 is SGHRS and CDR2 YFSETQ. 13 Jbeta primers and 60 Vbeta primers were used for the PCR. Profiled with immunoSEQ multiplex PCR; TCRdb holds only in-frame clones, not every one. The sample has approximately 140,000 clones, around 79% seen once. Whole-study results and caveats: Later on, an analysis showed TCR association rates differing by HLA locus, with DRB1 the most and HLA-C the fewest. TCR beta chain V- and J-gene trimming was linked, in a later analysis, to a missense variant in DCLRE1C.

The clonotype was recovered from a man in his fifties in good health and CMV-seropositive. The rearrangement joins TRBV5-1 to TRBJ2-7; no reliable D call. What was sequenced was PBMCs. The DNA for the CDR3 is TGCGCCAGCAGCTTTAGTCAGGCAAGCTCCTACGAGCAGTACTTC. It specifies CASSFSQASSYEQYF. Full variable domain (missing parts from reference TRBV5-1 and TRBJ2-7): KAGVTQTPRYLIKTRGQQVTLSCSPISGHRSVSWYQQTPGQGLQFLFEYFSETQRNKGNFPGRFSGRQFSNSRSEMNVSTLELGDSALYLCASSFSQASSYEQYFGPGTRLTVT.